This T cell receptor (beta chain) emerged from a study of cytomegalovirus exposure and HLA in healthy donors. Primers: 60 Vbeta forward and 13 Jbeta reverse. Assay: immunoSEQ multiplex PCR; the TCRdb copy retains only in-frame clones and omits some. The sample has around 150,000 clones; 72% are singletons. From germline, CDR1 is MDHEN and CDR2 SYDVKM. J gave up 7 bases and V 2 bases, and 6 bases lay outside the gene matches. This CDR3 is built from 14 residues. The material sequenced was PBMCs. The origin of this receptor is a middle-aged man in good health and CMV-seronegative. The gene calls are TRBV28 and TRBJ1-2; TRBD1 agrees at 8 bases. CDR3 protein: CASSLTGGLLGYTF. DNA for the CDR3: TGTGCCAGCAGTTTAACAGGGGGACTCCTTGGCTACACCTTC.